The 14 T cell receptor beta chains in this list originate from one sample, sequenced in a study of tumor and adjacent non-tumor tissue in lung cancer. Three rounds of nested PCR, following a modified ARM-PCR protocol, produced the TCRbeta library. TCRdb itself ran the multiplex PCR reads through MiXCR, one entry per CDR3 protein. The data contain more than 95,000 distinct CDR3 sequences, 55% to 75% of them singletons. RNA was extracted from bulk tissue without any cell sorting. Sequenced material: lung tumor tissue. Receptors originate from a man in his thirties or forties with non-small cell lung cancer.

A remark on this clonotype: At one of its ends the junction is not consistent with the germline gene, which may arise from a read error. The chain links TRBV20-1 to TRBJ1-1, with D unclear. The CDR3 has 12 amino acids. Germline V CDR1 and CDR2: DFQATT, SNEGSKA (reference sequence). The CDR3 sequence is CTAYPGGTEAFF. The DNA of the CDR3 is TGTACTGCTTACCCGGGTGGAACTGAAGCTTTCTTT.

As to this clonotype: A single base separates this from a much larger clone, so it may be a read error. This chain uses TRBV20-1 with TRBJ1-4; TRBD1 agrees at 9 bases. Losses at the gene ends were 6 bases for V and 7 bases for J; bases not matched to a gene: 12. The germline V gene encodes CDR1 DFQATT and CDR2 SNEGSKA (reference sequence). This CDR3 contains 15 residues. The chain's CDR3 is CSATRTGTGSEKLFF. The CDR3 nucleotides read TGCAGTGCAACTAGGACGGGGACAGGGTCTGAAAAACTGTTTTTT.

As regards this clonotype: Since a much larger clone is just one base distant, this may be a read error. The CDR3 does not end in the conserved phenylalanine or tryptophan, so this is likely a read error. This sequence joins TRBV20-1 and TRBJ2-7; the D is unclear. Germline V lookup: CDR1 DFQATT, CDR2 SNEGSKA (reference sequence). Trimming cost V 4 bases and J 0 bases, with 10 bases left between them. The CDR3 is made up of 13 amino acids. CDR3 DNA: TGCAGTGCTAACGGCGACCACTCCTACGAGCAGTACATC. Protein sequence: CSANGDHSYEQYI.

This clonotype was detected ten times or more. The chain employs TRBV6-2 or TRBV6-3 and TRBJ1-2; D remains unclear. CDR1 is MNHEY, CDR2 SVGEGT, per germline. This CDR3 is built from 12 residues. V lost 7 bases and J 3 bases, leaving 9 bases between the germline ends. The CDR3 is CASMSWDYGYTF. The CDR3 coding sequence is TGTGCCAGCATGTCTTGGGACTATGGCTACACCTTC.

The genes are TRBV11-1 and TRBJ2-2; TRBD1 or TRBD2 may be the D gene (5 bases each). CDR1 and CDR2 from the germline V gene are SGHAT and FQDESV (reference sequence). The V gene lost 8 bases and the J gene lost 9 bases, with 22 bases spanning the gap. There are 15 residues in the CDR3. The CDR3 protein is CASGPSPLGTRELFF. CDR3 nucleotide sequence: TGTGCCAGCGGCCCAAGCCCACTGGGGACCAGGGAGCTGTTTTTT.

As for this clonotype: With a much larger clone just one base away, this may be a read error. The genes are TRBV4-2 and TRBJ2-7, with TRBD2 matching 12 bases. V shed 3 bases, J shed 2 bases, and the junction held 8 bases outside the gene matches. The germline gives CDR1 LGHNA, CDR2 YNFKEQ. This CDR3 is 17 amino acids long. CDR3 protein: CASSHIGTSGRAYEQYF. The CDR3 DNA follows: TGTGCCAGCAGCCATATCGGGACTAGCGGGCGAGCCTACGAGCAGTACTTC.

A note on this clonotype: The CDR3 does not close with the conserved phenylalanine or tryptophan, likely indicating a read error. The chain carries TRBV20-1 and TRBJ1-5; D gene uncertain. Trimming cost V 0 bases and J 4 bases, with 10 bases left between them. The germline V gene has CDR1 DFQATT and CDR2 SNEGSKA (reference sequence). CDR3 length: 14 residues. CDR3 residues: CSARDLNGNQPQHL. The CDR3 region has the DNA TGCAGTGCTAGAGATTTGAACGGTAATCAGCCCCAGCATCTT.

This clonotype appeared a single time. At one end the junction does not follow the germline gene, possibly because of a read error. The rearrangement uses TRBV11-2 and TRBJ2-5, with D tentatively TRBD1 or TRBD2 (5 bases each). There are 12 residues in the CDR3. Germline loops: CDR1 SGHAT, CDR2 FQNNGV. CDR3 nucleotide sequence: TGTGCCGGCAGTAGGGACCCAGAGACCCAGTACTTC. The encoded protein is CAGSRDPETQYF.

On this clonotype: This may come from a read error, since a much larger clone is one base off. The chain's CDR3 is CSGRVTSGFGGYEQYF. DNA for the CDR3: TGCAGCGGCCGCGTGACTAGCGGCTTTGGTGGCTACGAGCAGTACTTC. This rearrangement joins TRBV29-1 to TRBJ2-7, with TRBD2 matching 9 bases. CDR1 SQVTM and CDR2 ANQGSEA come from the germline V gene. J gave up 3 bases and V 7 bases, and 16 bases lay outside the gene matches. CDR3 length equals 16 residues.

To note about this clonotype: A much larger clone is a single base away; this may be a read error. The rearrangement uses TRBV12-3 or TRBV12-4 and TRBJ2-7; the D is unclear. V was cut by 6 bases and J by 2 bases, with 14 bases left in between. The CDR3 sequence is 14 residues long. The DNA of the CDR3 is TGTGCCAGCAGCCGACATCCCGTTCCCTACGAGCAGTACTTC. It is translated as CASSRHPVPYEQYF.

With regard to this clonotype: This clone may be a read error of a much larger clone one base away. CDR3 amino acids: CASSLLAGVANEQFF. CDR3 nucleotides: TGTGCCAGCAGCTTGCTAGCGGGAGTAGCGAATGAGCAGTTCTTC. V is TRBV11-2 and J is TRBJ2-1, with TRBD2 matching over 10 bases. Trimming removed 3 bases from V and 7 bases from J; junction bases left unmatched: 6. This CDR3 is 15 amino acids long. Germline V gene lookup returns CDR1 SGHAT and CDR2 FQNNGV.

In its sample, this clonotype was seen many times. The chain carries TRBV6-5 and TRBJ2-1, with D tentatively TRBD2 (6 bases). V was trimmed by 0 bases and J by 1 base, leaving 10 bases between them. This CDR3 is 16 amino acids long. Germline values: CDR1 MNHEY, CDR2 SVGAGI. The CDR3 coding sequence is TGTGCCAGCAGTTACTCGTGGCGGGGATCCTACAATGAGCAGTTCTTC. Translating it yields CASSYSWRGSYNEQFF.

This clonotype occurred many times. The chain employs TRBV12-3 or TRBV12-4 and TRBJ1-1, with 10 bases that match TRBD1. V shed 7 bases and J 5 bases; nucleotides not matched to a gene: 4. The CDR3 runs 13 residues. The CDR3 loop is CASTLGQGTEAFF. The CDR3 region has the DNA TGTGCCAGCACCTTGGGACAGGGGACTGAAGCTTTCTTT.

Turning to this clonotype: An end of the junction does not agree with germline; a read error may underlie this. The chain couples TRBV14 to TRBJ1-6; D is perhaps TRBD1 (5 bases). CDR1 is SGHDN and CDR2 is FVKESK in the germline V gene. The CDR3 spans 14 residues. For the CDR3, the DNA is TGTGCCACCAGCCAGAATCGGGGGGGTTCACCCCCCCACTTT. It encodes CATSQNRGGSPPHF.